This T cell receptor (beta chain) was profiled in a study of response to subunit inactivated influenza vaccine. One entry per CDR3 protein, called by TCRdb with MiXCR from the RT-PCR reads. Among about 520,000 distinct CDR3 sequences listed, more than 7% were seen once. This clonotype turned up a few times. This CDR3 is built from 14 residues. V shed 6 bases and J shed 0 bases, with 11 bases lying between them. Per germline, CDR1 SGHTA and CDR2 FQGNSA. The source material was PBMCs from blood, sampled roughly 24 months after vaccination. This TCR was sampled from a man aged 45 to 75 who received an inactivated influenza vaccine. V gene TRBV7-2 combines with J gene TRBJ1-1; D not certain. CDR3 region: CASRPRGMNTEAFF. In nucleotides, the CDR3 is TGTGCCAGCAGACCCCGGGGTATGAACACTGAAGCTTTCTTT.